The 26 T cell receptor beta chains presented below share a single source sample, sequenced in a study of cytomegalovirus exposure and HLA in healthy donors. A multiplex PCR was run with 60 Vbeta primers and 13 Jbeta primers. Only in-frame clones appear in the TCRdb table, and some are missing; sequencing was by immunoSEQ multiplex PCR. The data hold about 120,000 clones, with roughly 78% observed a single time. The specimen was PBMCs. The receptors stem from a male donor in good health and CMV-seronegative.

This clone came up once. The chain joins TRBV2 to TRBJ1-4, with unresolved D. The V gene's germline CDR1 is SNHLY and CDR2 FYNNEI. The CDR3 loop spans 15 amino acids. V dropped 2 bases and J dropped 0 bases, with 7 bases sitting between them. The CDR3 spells CASSEYSATNEKLFF. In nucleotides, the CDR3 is TGTGCCAGCAGTGAATACAGTGCAACTAATGAAAAACTGTTTTTT.

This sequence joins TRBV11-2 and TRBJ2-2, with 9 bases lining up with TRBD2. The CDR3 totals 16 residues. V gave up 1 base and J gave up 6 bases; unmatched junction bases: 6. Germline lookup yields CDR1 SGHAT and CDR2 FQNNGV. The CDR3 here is CASSLGAGGLAGELFF. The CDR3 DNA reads TGTGCCAGCAGCTTAGGGGCGGGAGGGCTCGCCGGGGAGCTGTTTTTT.

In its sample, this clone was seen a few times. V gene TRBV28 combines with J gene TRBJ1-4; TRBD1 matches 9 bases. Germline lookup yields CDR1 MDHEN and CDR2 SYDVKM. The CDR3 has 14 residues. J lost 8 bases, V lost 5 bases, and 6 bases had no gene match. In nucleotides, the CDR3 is TGTGCCAGCAGTGTTACAGGGGGCGAGGAAAAACTGTTTTTT. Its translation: CASSVTGGEEKLFF.

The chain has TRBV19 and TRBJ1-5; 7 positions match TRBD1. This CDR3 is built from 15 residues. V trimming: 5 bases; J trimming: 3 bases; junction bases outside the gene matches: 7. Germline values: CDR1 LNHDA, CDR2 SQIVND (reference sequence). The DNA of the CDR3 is TGTGCCAGTAGTTCCCGGGACAGTGACAATCAGCCCCAGCATTTT. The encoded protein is CASSSRDSDNQPQHF.

This CDR3 reads CASSWAKGTGATEAFF. The CDR3 DNA is TGTGCCAGCAGTTGGGCCAAAGGGACAGGGGCCACTGAAGCTTTCTTT. The gene calls are TRBV6-6 and TRBJ1-1; TRBD1 matches 10 bases. Germline V lookup: CDR1 MNHNY, CDR2 SVGAGI (reference sequence). After removal of 4 bases from V and 4 bases from J, the junction contained 9 bases not matched to a gene. The CDR3 extends over 16 amino acids.

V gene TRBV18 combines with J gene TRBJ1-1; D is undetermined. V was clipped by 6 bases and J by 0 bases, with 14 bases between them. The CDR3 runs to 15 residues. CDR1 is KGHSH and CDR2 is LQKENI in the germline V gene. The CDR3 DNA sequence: TGTGCCAGCTCCTTAAGTACAATCATGAACACTGAAGCTTTCTTT. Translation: CASSLSTIMNTEAFF.

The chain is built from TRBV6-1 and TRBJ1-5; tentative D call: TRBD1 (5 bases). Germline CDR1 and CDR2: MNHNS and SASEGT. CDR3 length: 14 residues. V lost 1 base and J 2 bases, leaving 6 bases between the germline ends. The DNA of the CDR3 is TGTGCCAGCAGTGAAGGGGGGGGCAATCAGCCCCAGCATTTT. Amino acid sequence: CASSEGGGNQPQHF.

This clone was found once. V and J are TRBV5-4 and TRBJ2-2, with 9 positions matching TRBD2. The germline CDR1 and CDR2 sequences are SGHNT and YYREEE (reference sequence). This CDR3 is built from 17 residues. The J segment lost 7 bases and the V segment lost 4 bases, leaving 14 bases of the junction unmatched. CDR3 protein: CASSRGPQREENGELFF. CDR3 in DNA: TGTGCCAGCAGCCGGGGCCCTCAGCGGGAGGAGAACGGGGAGCTGTTTTTT.

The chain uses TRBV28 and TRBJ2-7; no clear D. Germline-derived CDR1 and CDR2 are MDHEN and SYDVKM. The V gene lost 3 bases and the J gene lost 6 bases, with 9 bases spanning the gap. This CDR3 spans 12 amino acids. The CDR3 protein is CASSFPGSEQYF. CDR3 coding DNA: TGTGCCAGCAGTTTCCCGGGTAGCGAGCAGTACTTC.

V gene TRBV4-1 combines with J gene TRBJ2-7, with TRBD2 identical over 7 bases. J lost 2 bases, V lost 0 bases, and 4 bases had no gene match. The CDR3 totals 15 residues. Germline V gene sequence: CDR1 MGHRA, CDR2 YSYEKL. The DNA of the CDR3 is TGCGCCAGCAGCCAAGATCCTAGCGGAGCCTACGAGCAGTACTTC. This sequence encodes CASSQDPSGAYEQYF.

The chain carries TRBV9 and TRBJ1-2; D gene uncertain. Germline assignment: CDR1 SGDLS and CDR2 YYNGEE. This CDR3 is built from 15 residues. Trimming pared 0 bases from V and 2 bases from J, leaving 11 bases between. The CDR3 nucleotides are TGTGCCAGCAGCGTAGCTCGGGATTACAACTATGGCTACACCTTC. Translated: CASSVARDYNYGYTF.

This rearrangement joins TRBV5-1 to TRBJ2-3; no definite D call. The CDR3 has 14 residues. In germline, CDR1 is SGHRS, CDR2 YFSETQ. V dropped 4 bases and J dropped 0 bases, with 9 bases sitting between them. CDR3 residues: CASSPPLSTDTQYF. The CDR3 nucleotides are TGCGCCAGCAGCCCTCCTCTTAGCACAGATACGCAGTATTTT.

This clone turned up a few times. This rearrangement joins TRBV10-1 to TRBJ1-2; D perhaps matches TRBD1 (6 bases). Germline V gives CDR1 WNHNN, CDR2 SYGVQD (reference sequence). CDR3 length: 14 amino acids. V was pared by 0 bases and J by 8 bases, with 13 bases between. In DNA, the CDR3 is TGCGCCAGCAGTGAGTCGAACAGGGCGTCCGGCTACACCTTC. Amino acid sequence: CASSESNRASGYTF.

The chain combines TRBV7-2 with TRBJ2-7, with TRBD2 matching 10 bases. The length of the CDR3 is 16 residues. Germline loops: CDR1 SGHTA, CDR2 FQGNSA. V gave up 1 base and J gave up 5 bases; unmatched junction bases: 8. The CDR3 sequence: CASSLGLAGAAHEQYF. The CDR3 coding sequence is TGTGCCAGCAGCTTAGGCCTAGCGGGGGCCGCCCACGAGCAGTACTTC.

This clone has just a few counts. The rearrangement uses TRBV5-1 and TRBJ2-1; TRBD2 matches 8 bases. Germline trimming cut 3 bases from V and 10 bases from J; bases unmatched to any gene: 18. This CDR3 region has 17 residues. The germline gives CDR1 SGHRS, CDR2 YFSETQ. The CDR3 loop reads CASSWKRESIWDGEQFF. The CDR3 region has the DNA TGCGCCAGCAGCTGGAAGCGGGAGAGTATATGGGACGGGGAGCAGTTCTTC.

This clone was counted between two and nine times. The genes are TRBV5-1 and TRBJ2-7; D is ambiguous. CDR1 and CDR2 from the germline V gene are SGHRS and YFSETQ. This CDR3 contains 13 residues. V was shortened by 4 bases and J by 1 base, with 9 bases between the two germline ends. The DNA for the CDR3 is TGCGCCAGCAGCCAAACGGAGTCCTACGAGCAGTACTTC. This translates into CASSQTESYEQYF.

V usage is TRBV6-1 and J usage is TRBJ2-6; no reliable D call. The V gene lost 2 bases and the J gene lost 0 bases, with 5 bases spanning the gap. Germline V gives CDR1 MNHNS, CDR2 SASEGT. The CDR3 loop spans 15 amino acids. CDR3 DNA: TGTGCCAGCAGTGAATCAGGCTCTGGGGCCAACGTCCTGACTTTC. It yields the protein CASSESGSGANVLTF.

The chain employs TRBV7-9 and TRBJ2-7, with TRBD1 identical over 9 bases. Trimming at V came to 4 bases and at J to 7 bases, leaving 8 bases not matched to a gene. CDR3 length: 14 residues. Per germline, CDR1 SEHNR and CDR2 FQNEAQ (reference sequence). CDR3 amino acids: CASSSRDREREQYF. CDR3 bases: TGTGCCAGCAGCTCCCGGGACAGGGAGAGGGAGCAGTACTTC.

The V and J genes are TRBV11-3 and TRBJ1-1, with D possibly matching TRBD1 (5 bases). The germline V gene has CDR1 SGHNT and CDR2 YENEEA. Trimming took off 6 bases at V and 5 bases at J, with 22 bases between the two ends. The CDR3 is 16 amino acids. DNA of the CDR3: TGTGCCAGCAGTCCAGGGAGGACGCAAGAGGGGACTGAAGCTTTCTTT. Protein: CASSPGRTQEGTEAFF.

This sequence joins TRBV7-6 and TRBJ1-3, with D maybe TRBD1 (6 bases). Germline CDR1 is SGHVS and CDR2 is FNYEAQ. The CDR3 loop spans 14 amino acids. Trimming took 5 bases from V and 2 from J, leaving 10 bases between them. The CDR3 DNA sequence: TGTGCCAGCAGCGAGGGGGGGGCTGGAAACACCATATATTTT. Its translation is CASSEGGAGNTIYF. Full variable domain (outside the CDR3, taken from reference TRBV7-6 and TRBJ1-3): GAGVSQSPRYKVTKRGQDVALRCDPISGHVSLYWYRQALGQGPEFLTYFNYEAQQDKSGLPNDRFSAERPEGSISTLTIQRTEQRDSAMYRCASSEGGAGNTIYFGEGSWLTVV.

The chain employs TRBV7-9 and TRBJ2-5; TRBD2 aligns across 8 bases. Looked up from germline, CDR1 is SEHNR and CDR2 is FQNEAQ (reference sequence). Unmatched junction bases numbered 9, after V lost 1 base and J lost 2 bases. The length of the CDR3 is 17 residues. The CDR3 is CASSLGRGGLTQETQYF. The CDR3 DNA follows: TGTGCCAGCAGCTTAGGCCGCGGGGGGCTCACTCAAGAGACCCAGTACTTC.

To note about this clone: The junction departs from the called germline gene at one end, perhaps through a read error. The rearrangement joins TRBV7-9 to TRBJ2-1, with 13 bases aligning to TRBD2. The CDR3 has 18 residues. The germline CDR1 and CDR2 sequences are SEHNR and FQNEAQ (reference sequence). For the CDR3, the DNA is TGTTCCAGCAGCGTCACTAGCGGGAGGGCGGGGGCCTACAATGAGCAGTTCTTC. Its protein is CSSSVTSGRAGAYNEQFF. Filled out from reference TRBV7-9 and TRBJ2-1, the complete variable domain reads DTGVSQNPRHKITKRGQNVTFRCDPISEHNRLYWYRQTLGQGPEFLTYFQNEAQLEKSRLLSDRFSAERPKGSFSTLEIQRTEQGDSAMYLCSSSVTSGRAGAYNEQFFGPGTRLTVL.

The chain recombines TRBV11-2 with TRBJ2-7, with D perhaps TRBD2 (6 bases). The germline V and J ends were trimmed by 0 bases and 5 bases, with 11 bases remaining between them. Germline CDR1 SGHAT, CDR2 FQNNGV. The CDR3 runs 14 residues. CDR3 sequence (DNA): TGTGCCAGCAGCTTAGACGGGCGGGGAGACGAGCAGTACTTC. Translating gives CASSLDGRGDEQYF.

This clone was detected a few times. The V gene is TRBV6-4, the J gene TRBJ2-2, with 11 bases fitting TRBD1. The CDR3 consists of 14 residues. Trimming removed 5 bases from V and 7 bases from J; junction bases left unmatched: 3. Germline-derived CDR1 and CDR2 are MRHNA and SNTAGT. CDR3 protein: CASSPGTGGGELFF. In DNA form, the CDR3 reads TGTGCCAGCAGTCCCGGGACAGGGGGCGGGGAGCTGTTTTTT.

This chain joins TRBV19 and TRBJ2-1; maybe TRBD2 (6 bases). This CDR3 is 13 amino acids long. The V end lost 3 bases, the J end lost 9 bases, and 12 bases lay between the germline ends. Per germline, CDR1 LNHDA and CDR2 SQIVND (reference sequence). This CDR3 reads CASSILMGGEQFF. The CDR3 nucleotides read TGTGCCAGTAGTATTTTAATGGGAGGTGAGCAGTTCTTC.

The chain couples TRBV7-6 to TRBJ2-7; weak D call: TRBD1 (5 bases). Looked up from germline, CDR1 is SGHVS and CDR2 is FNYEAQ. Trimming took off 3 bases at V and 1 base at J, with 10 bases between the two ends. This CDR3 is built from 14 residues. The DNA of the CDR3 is TGTGCCAGCAGCTTCGGACAAGGATCCTACGAGCAGTACTTC. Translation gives CASSFGQGSYEQYF.